Below, 20 T cell receptor beta chains from the same sample are listed, as sequenced in a study of blood T cell repertoires in COVID-19. The method was immunoSEQ multiplex PCR; TCRdb's version includes in-frame clones alone and lacks a portion of them. The profile shows over 100,000 clones, around 84% of them singletons. The sample taken for sequencing was peripheral blood. These receptors were taken from a man in his forties or fifties with acute or convalescent COVID-19.

The gene calls are TRBV4-2 and TRBJ2-7; the match to TRBD2 covers 7 bases. The V gene end was trimmed by 2 bases and the J gene end by 1 base; junction bases not matched to a gene: 5. The CDR3 runs 15 residues. Germline CDR1 is LGHNA and CDR2 is YNFKEQ. CDR3 amino acids: CASSQQGLPSYEQYF. CDR3 sequence (DNA): TGTGCCAGCAGCCAACAGGGACTACCGTCCTACGAGCAGTACTTC.

This clone has just a few counts. The rearrangement joins TRBV7-2 to TRBJ2-1, with 13 bases that match TRBD2. Trimming at V came to 2 bases and at J to 6 bases, leaving 7 bases not matched to a gene. The CDR3 is 17 amino acids. Looked up from germline, CDR1 is SGHTA and CDR2 is FQGNSA. In DNA form, the CDR3 reads TGTGCCAGCAGCTTAATCCTGGGACTAGCGGGACGCAATGAGCAGTTCTTC. Translation gives CASSLILGLAGRNEQFF.

The chain uses TRBV7-9 and TRBJ1-2; possibly TRBD1 for D (6 bases). Trimming took 5 bases from V and 4 from J, leaving 14 bases between them. This CDR3 region has 14 residues. Germline V gives CDR1 SEHNR, CDR2 FQNEAQ (reference sequence). The CDR3 loop reads CASSPGGATYGYTF. The CDR3 coding sequence is TGTGCCAGCAGCCCGGGGGGGGCCACCTATGGCTACACCTTC.

The V and J genes are TRBV27 and TRBJ2-3, with 9 bases fitting TRBD2. Germline values: CDR1 MNHEY, CDR2 SMNVEV (reference sequence). The junction had 9 bases not matched to a gene; V was cut back by 4 bases and J by 1 base. This CDR3 comprises 17 residues. This CDR3 is CASSYESGGYGTDTQYF. The CDR3 nucleotides read TGTGCCAGCAGTTATGAGAGCGGGGGGTATGGCACAGATACGCAGTATTTT.

The rearrangement links TRBV5-6 to TRBJ1-6; possible D gene TRBD1, 6 bases. Trimming removed 0 bases from V and 8 bases from J, with 18 bases in between. Germline CDR1 reads SGHDT; CDR2 reads YYEEEE. This CDR3 region has 17 residues. CDR3 DNA: TGTGCCAGCAGCTTGGCCTGGGGAGGGGGTAACGATTCACCCCTCCACTTT. Translation gives CASSLAWGGGNDSPLHF.

This rearrangement joins TRBV28 to TRBJ1-1, with D uncertain. Trimming cost V 8 bases and J 1 base, with 5 bases left between them. The CDR3 has 11 residues. CDR1 and CDR2 from the germline V gene are MDHEN and SYDVKM. The CDR3 region is CASEGNTEAFF. In DNA, the CDR3 is TGTGCCAGCGAGGGGAACACTGAAGCTTTCTTT.

The chain carries TRBV7-2 and TRBJ1-4; D is unclear. The CDR3 has 13 residues. CDR1 and CDR2 from the germline V gene are SGHTA and FQGNSA. Trimming removed 5 bases at V and 5 bases at J, with 9 bases between. The CDR3 nucleotides are TGTGCCAGCAGCCCCAGTAACAATGAAAAACTGTTTTTT. Encoded protein: CASSPSNNEKLFF.

The CDR3 is CASSKGQGPNTGELFF. In DNA form, the CDR3 reads TGTGCCAGCAGCAAAGGACAGGGGCCGAACACCGGGGAGCTGTTTTTT. The chain recombines TRBV5-8 with TRBJ2-2, with 9 bases aligning to TRBD1. The CDR3 extends over 16 amino acids. The ends lost 4 bases at V and 0 bases at J; junction bases unmatched: 4. Germline CDR1 and CDR2: SGHTS and YDEGEE.

The gene calls are TRBV29-1 and TRBJ1-2; 9 bases fit TRBD1. Losses at the gene ends were 4 bases for V and 6 bases for J; bases not matched to a gene: 3. The germline V gene encodes CDR1 SQVTM and CDR2 ANQGSEA. This CDR3 is 12 amino acids long. CDR3 sequence reads: CSVAGTGHGYTF. Written as DNA, the CDR3 is TGCAGCGTTGCGGGGACAGGGCATGGCTACACCTTC.

V and J are TRBV16 and TRBJ2-7; D gene ambiguous. This CDR3 has 12 residues. Trimming removed 2 bases at V and 7 bases at J, with 9 bases between. The germline gives CDR1 KGHSY, CDR2 FQNENV. CDR3 DNA: TGTGCCAGCAGCCAAGACACCCGGGAGCAGTACTTC. Amino acid sequence: CASSQDTREQYF.

The chain is built from TRBV19 and TRBJ2-1; 8 bases line up with TRBD2. V dropped 7 bases and J dropped 4; count of bases not matched to a gene: 9. The germline CDR1 and CDR2 sequences are LNHDA and SQIVND (reference sequence). The CDR3 runs 15 residues. The CDR3 here is CASKVTGGGYNEQFF. In nucleotides, the CDR3 is TGTGCCAGTAAAGTGACGGGAGGGGGGTACAATGAGCAGTTCTTC.

The rearrangement uses TRBV18 and TRBJ1-1; D uncertain. The CDR3 contains 12 residues. V was trimmed by 4 bases and J by 8 bases, leaving 11 bases between them. The germline V gene has CDR1 KGHSH and CDR2 LQKENI. The DNA of the CDR3 is TGTGCCAGCTCACTCCTCGGAGGGGAAGCTTTCTTT. This encodes CASSLLGGEAFF.

The chain recombines TRBV19 with TRBJ2-7; a weak D match, TRBD1 (7 bases). Per germline, CDR1 LNHDA and CDR2 SQIVND (reference sequence). The CDR3 sequence is 14 residues long. Deletions cut 3 bases from V and 7 bases from J, with 16 bases between. The CDR3 region is CASSMGARGDEQYF. The CDR3 coding sequence is TGTGCCAGTAGTATGGGGGCCAGGGGGGATGAGCAGTACTTC.

This clone has just one count. The chain combines TRBV29-1 with TRBJ2-3; a weak D match, TRBD2 (7 bases). CDR1 is SQVTM and CDR2 is ANQGSEA in the germline V gene. The CDR3 covers 13 residues. V gave up 4 bases and J gave up 2 bases, with 10 bases separating them. CDR3 in amino acids: CSVVGGATDTQYF. The CDR3 DNA reads as TGCAGCGTTGTGGGGGGGGCCACAGATACGCAGTATTTT.

Turning to this clone: This same CDR3 is encoded by further DNA sequences in the sample. The chain joins TRBV3-1 (or the pseudogene TRBV3-2) to TRBJ2-5; possibly TRBD1 for D (6 bases). CDR1 is LGHDT and CDR2 is YNNKEL in the germline V gene (reference sequence). V gave up 0 bases and J gave up 5 bases, with 7 bases separating them. The CDR3 consists of 13 residues. CDR3 sequence (DNA): TGTGCCAGCAGCCAAGAAAGGGGGGAGACCCAGTACTTC. This gives the protein CASSQERGETQYF.

The chain links TRBV14 to TRBJ1-4, with no clear D. From germline, CDR1 is SGHDN and CDR2 FVKESK. V lost 4 bases and J lost 0, with 9 bases in between. The CDR3 is 15 amino acids. The CDR3, as DNA: TGTGCCAGCAGCCCTCACATTGCAACTAATGAAAAACTGTTTTTT. As protein: CASSPHIATNEKLFF.

This clone was detected once. The J gene is TRBJ2-7, the V gene TRBV2, with 7 bases matching TRBD1. Germline trimming cut 6 bases from V and 5 bases from J; bases unmatched to any gene: 7. Germline V gene lookup returns CDR1 SNHLY and CDR2 FYNNEI. The CDR3 is 13 amino acids. CDR3 loop: CASSSQGIHEQYF. For the CDR3, the DNA is TGTGCCAGCAGCTCACAGGGGATCCACGAGCAGTACTTC.

The J gene is TRBJ1-6, the V gene TRBV6-6, with D maybe TRBD1 (5 bases). The CDR3 totals 14 residues. Germline-derived CDR1 and CDR2 are MNHNY and SVGAGI (reference sequence). Trimming removed 7 bases from V and 7 bases from J, with 14 bases in between. For the CDR3, the DNA is TGTGCCAGCACCTCGCAGGGAGGGAATTCACCCCTCCACTTT. Protein product: CASTSQGGNSPLHF.

The chain couples TRBV6-5 to TRBJ1-2, with 7 bases that match TRBD1. With 4 bases clipped from V and 5 bases from J, the junction kept 10 bases outside the gene matches. The CDR3 sequence is 15 residues long. Germline V gene lookup returns CDR1 MNHEY and CDR2 SVGAGI. CDR3 sequence: CASSFLGQGDYGYTF. For the CDR3, the DNA is TGTGCCAGCAGTTTCCTTGGGCAGGGGGATTATGGCTACACCTTC.

CDR3 protein: CASSTMTVTVNSPLHF. DNA for the CDR3: TGTGCCAGCAGCACGATGACAGTAACCGTCAATTCACCCCTCCACTTT. The chain links TRBV7-2 to TRBJ1-6, with D perhaps matching TRBD1 (5 bases). The CDR3 runs 16 residues. The V end was cut by 5 bases, the J end by 7 bases, with 18 bases between. CDR1 and CDR2 from the germline V gene are SGHTA and FQGNSA.